The present T cell receptor beta chain was sequenced within a study of shared clonotypes between healthy human individuals. This clone was seen once. What it binds is unknown. Assay: immunoSEQ multiplex PCR; the TCRdb copy retains only in-frame clones and omits some. The repertoire holds a few million clones, with more than 85% as singletons. Study-wide results and caveats: Apart from blood, nothing was sampled; tissue repertoires likely differ.

This TCR was recovered from a man between 18 and 35 years old in good health. Some clones in this sample may be carry-over from other donors' samples. Sample: naive CD4+ T cells from PBMCs. Subset indicated: CD45RA+ positively selected.

The CDR3: CASSSTSSAEQFF. Written as DNA, the CDR3 is TGTGCCAGCAGCTCAACATCTAGCGCTGAGCAGTTCTTC. The genes are TRBV7-6 and TRBJ2-1, with a tentative D call TRBD2 (6 bases). CDR1 is SGHVS, CDR2 FNYEAQ, per germline. The V and J ends lost 4 bases and 9 bases respectively, with 13 bases between them. There are 13 residues in the CDR3.